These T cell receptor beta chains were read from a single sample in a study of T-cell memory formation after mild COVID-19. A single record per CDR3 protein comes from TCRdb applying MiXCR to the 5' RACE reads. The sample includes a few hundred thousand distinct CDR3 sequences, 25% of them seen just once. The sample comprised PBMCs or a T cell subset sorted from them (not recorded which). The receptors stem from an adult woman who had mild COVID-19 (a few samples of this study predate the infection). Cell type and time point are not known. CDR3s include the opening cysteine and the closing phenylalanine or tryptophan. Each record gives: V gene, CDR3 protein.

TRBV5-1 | CASNQGHAKPSSYNEQFF
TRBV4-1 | CASSPPLRGGETQYF
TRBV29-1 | CSGLTGLLTYEQYF
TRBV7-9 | CASRTDGINQPQHF
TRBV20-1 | CSARSLAPYEQYF
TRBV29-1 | CSVDRGGNEQFF
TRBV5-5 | CASSPLGGDSHYGYTF
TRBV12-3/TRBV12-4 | CASSFSATGLYEQYF
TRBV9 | CASSVAEYEDEQFF
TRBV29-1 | CSVVAGWGSSTDTQYF
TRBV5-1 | CASSLNSGQSEKLFF
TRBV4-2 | CASSRKDGVEKLFF
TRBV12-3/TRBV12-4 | CASSLRQTYEQYF
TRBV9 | CASNPSGGDNEQFF
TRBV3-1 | CASSQGDRGWREAFF
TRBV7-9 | CASSLSQALNTEAFF
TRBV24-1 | CATGSVAGDTDTQYF
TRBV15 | CATSRDRETWGNQPQHF
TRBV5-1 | CASSPRESGYTF
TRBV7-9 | CASSFSGADQPQHF
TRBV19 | CASRAGGGKTQYF
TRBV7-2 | CASSLVINEQFF
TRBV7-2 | CASSSPTSGNFRYSTDTQYF
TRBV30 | CAWSDTSEQYF
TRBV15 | CATSSSRQREGLYNEQFF
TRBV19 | CASSTGGPYNEQFF
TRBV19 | CASSIVIGSAPYNEQFF
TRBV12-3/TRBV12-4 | CASSTRDRAMGTEAFF
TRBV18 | CASSPSGTPFRRDTQYF
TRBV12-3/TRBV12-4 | CASSSTGTHRNEQFF
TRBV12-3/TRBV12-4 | CASSLSTDGSYEQYF
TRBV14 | CASSQVNQETQYF
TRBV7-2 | CASRRGGTGRNGYTF
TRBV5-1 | CASSLVQAYNEQFF
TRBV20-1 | CSAHGRAKNIQYF
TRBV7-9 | CASKEAGAYEQYF
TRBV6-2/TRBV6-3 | CASSPDPIQEGFF
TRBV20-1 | CSAPFGGNTGELFF
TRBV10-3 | CAISGSKETQYF
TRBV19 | CASSILAGGLASGYEQFF
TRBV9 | CASSAGLADYEQYF
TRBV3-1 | CASSQGKGPYNEQFF
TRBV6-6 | CASSYKLVEAFF
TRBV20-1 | CSARETGTSASHEQYF
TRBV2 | CASSDGTVSSYEQYF
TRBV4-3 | CASSQDWLAGDEQYF
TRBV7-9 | CASSSNTGFLGYTF
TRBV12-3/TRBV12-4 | CASSTGTSGSYSYEQYF
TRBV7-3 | CASSLSPLADSHEQFF
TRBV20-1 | CSAIPGTGLETQYF
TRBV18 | CASTTGQPNTEAFF
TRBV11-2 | CASSLAASVDTQYF